Listed here are 12 T cell receptor beta chains from one sample, sequenced in a study of T cells after yellow fever vaccination. MiXCR, applied by TCRdb to the 5' RACE reads, yields one record per CDR3 protein. The table has some 550,000 distinct CDR3 sequences, 15% to 20% seen once. Material: PBMCs, obtained 15 days after the yellow fever booster vaccination. The receptors here all came from a man between 25 and 39 years old who received the YFV17D yellow fever vaccine.

V and J are TRBV2 and TRBJ1-5; D gene ambiguous. The CDR3 consists of 13 residues. Trimming took off 8 bases at V and 3 bases at J, with 11 bases between the two ends. CDR1 SNHLY and CDR2 FYNNEI come from the germline V gene. The CDR3 region is CASSEENNQPQHF. CDR3 in DNA: TGTGCCAGCTCTGAAGAGAACAATCAGCCCCAGCATTTT.

This clonotype was found a few times. V usage is TRBV4-3 and J usage is TRBJ2-1; D is possibly TRBD2 (6 bases). Trimming took off 3 bases at V and 0 bases at J, with 12 bases between the two ends. The germline gives CDR1 LGHNA, CDR2 YSLEER. This CDR3 spans 16 amino acids. Here the CDR3 reads CASSQGLASSYNEQFF. The DNA for the CDR3 is TGCGCCAGCAGCCAGGGTCTAGCGAGCTCCTACAATGAGCAGTTCTTC.

Of note for this clonotype: A read error may be the cause here, since a much bigger clone is one base away. The V and J genes are TRBV12-3 or TRBV12-4 and TRBJ1-2; D not certain. This CDR3 is built from 12 residues. With 3 bases removed from V and 3 bases from J, the gap between germline ends came to 5 bases. CDR3 sequence reads: CASSLADYGYTF. The CDR3 nucleotides are TGTGCCAGCAGTTTGGCTGACTATGGCTACACCTTC.

The rearrangement joins TRBV27 to TRBJ2-3; a weak D match, TRBD2 (5 bases). V dropped 2 bases and J dropped 3 bases, with 12 bases sitting between them. There are 15 residues in the CDR3. From germline, CDR1 is MNHEY and CDR2 SMNVEV (reference sequence). The CDR3 nucleotides read TGTGCCAGCAGTTTAATTGGGAGAGCGACAGATACGCAGTATTTT. Encoded protein: CASSLIGRATDTQYF.

This clonotype has just a few counts. The chain couples TRBV7-2 to TRBJ2-5, with 10 bases that match TRBD2. Trimming took 5 bases from V and 4 from J; bases not matched to a gene: 10. This CDR3 region has 16 residues. Looked up from germline, CDR1 is SGHTA and CDR2 is FQGNSA. The CDR3 coding sequence is TGTGCCAGCAGCCAATTAGCGGGAGGTGGGAGAGAGACCCAGTACTTC. It yields the protein CASSQLAGGGRETQYF.

The chain combines TRBV5-4 with TRBJ2-7; unclear D gene. The CDR3 has 15 amino acids. Germline lookup yields CDR1 SGHNT and CDR2 YYREEE (reference sequence). V lost 3 bases to trimming and J lost 5 bases, with 18 bases between them. CDR3 nucleotides: TGTGCCAGCAGCTCCCCCGACCAAGCAAGGCACGAGCAGTACTTC. Protein: CASSSPDQARHEQYF.

V gene TRBV5-1 combines with J gene TRBJ2-5, with D possibly called TRBD1 or TRBD2 (5 bases each). Germline values: CDR1 SGHRS, CDR2 YFSETQ. There are 15 residues in the CDR3. V was cut by 4 bases and J by 5 bases, with 18 bases left in between. CDR3 nucleotide sequence: TGCGCCAGCAGCCCTTCCAGCCCCGGGACGGAGACCCAGTACTTC. It is translated as CASSPSSPGTETQYF.

The chain combines TRBV6-1 with TRBJ2-2; 10 bases match TRBD1. Trimming cost V 6 bases and J 6 bases; bases outside gene matches: 7. CDR1 and CDR2 (germline): MNHNS, SASEGT. The CDR3 has 15 residues. In nucleotides, the CDR3 is TGTGCCAGCAGCCGCGGGACAGGGGATTCCGGGGAGCTGTTTTTT. This codes for CASSRGTGDSGELFF.

This clonotype was recorded only once. V and J are TRBV5-4 and TRBJ2-3; possibly TRBD2 for D (6 bases). Germline V gene sequence: CDR1 SGHNT, CDR2 YYREEE (reference sequence). V lost 3 bases, J lost 0 bases, and 17 bases lay in between. The CDR3 extends over 17 amino acids. DNA for the CDR3: TGTGCCAGCAGCTCGCTGGCCACGGGACTTAGCACAGATACGCAGTATTTT. Its protein is CASSSLATGLSTDTQYF.

This clonotype was picked up a small number of times. The genes are TRBV6-6 and TRBJ2-1; a weak D match, TRBD1 (6 bases). Germline-derived CDR1 and CDR2 are MNHNY and SVGAGI (reference sequence). This CDR3 comprises 13 residues. The V gene lost 5 bases and the J gene lost 9 bases, with 14 bases spanning the gap. The CDR3 sequence: CASSQTGTIEQFF. The CDR3 coding sequence is TGTGCCAGCAGTCAAACCGGGACAATTGAGCAGTTCTTC.

The rearrangement uses TRBV5-4 and TRBJ2-3; D call uncertain. Germline V lookup: CDR1 SGHNT, CDR2 YYREEE (reference sequence). The germline V and J ends were trimmed by 0 bases and 6 bases, with 11 bases remaining between them. The length of the CDR3 is 14 residues. CDR3 amino acids: CASSLGGMQDTQYF. DNA for the CDR3: TGTGCCAGCAGCTTGGGAGGTATGCAGGATACGCAGTATTTT.

The chain has TRBV30 and TRBJ1-6, with no clear D. Trimming pared 2 bases from V and 10 bases from J, leaving 6 bases between. The V gene's germline CDR1 is GTSNPN and CDR2 SVGIG (reference sequence). The CDR3 runs to 11 residues. CDR3 bases: TGTGCCTGGAGTATGGGATCACCCCTCCACTTT. It translates to CAWSMGSPLHF.